These T cell receptor beta chains were read from a single sample in a study of identical twins. TCRdb reprocessed the 5' RACE reads via MiXCR and lists one record per CDR3 protein. This sample has fewer than 350,000 distinct CDR3 sequences, with about 8% found just once. The same data also went into a second study, on yellow fever vaccine responses in identical twins.

Sequenced sample: memory (CD45RO+) T cells sorted from blood. Receptors were obtained from a woman between 18 and 29 years old in good health. The CDR3 runs from the conserved cysteine through the conserved F or W.

J	V	CDR3
TRBJ1-6	TRBV20-1	CSATDSGNSPLHF
TRBJ2-7	TRBV20-1	CSANPQAGGAYEQYF
TRBJ2-7	TRBV2	CASSVTGGEQYF
TRBJ2-7	TRBV7-2	CASSLAEGMYTYEQYF
TRBJ2-3	TRBV7-9	CASSLGPSSRRADTQYF
TRBJ2-1	TRBV4-2	CASSQDLAGSYNEQFF
TRBJ2-3	TRBV6-1	CASRPTLAGQTDTQYF
TRBJ2-1	TRBV15	CATSSSYNEQFF
TRBJ2-3	TRBV5-1	CASSAPADTQYF
TRBJ2-5	TRBV19	CASSIGGQGARETQYF
TRBJ2-3	TRBV5-1	CASSQTSAADTQYF
TRBJ2-3	TRBV7-2	CASSSRGRAFSPDTQYF
TRBJ2-2	TRBV29-1	CSARGVGELFF
TRBJ2-1	TRBV11-2	CASRTLGGRTYNEQFF